What follows are 30 T cell receptor beta chains derived from one specimen sequenced in a study of cytomegalovirus exposure and HLA in healthy donors. Primers: 60 Vbeta forward and 13 Jbeta reverse. TCRdb keeps only in-frame clones here, not all; method: immunoSEQ multiplex PCR. The sample lists about 200,000 clones, 75% to 85% occurring once. Sequenced sample: PBMCs. These receptors were obtained from a male donor in good health and CMV-seropositive.

This clone has a handful of counts. The chain uses TRBV5-1 and TRBJ2-5, with TRBD2 matching 9 bases. The CDR3 is made up of 16 amino acids. The germline V gene encodes CDR1 SGHRS and CDR2 YFSETQ. Trimming removed 2 bases from V and 5 bases from J; junction bases left unmatched: 10. CDR3 bases: TGCGCCAGCAGCTTAGTGCGGGGGGGCCTGGCGGAGACCCAGTACTTC. Protein sequence: CASSLVRGGLAETQYF.

This clone appeared a few times. This chain uses TRBV6-5 with TRBJ1-1; the D is unclear. Germline loops: CDR1 MNHEY, CDR2 SVGAGI. The CDR3 has 14 amino acids. Trimming pared 0 bases from V and 10 bases from J, leaving 15 bases between. CDR3 bases: TGTGCCAGCAGTTACTCTGGCGGCGGTGGCGGAGCTTTCTTT. Its protein product is CASSYSGGGGGAFF.

The chain has TRBV7-2 and TRBJ2-5; 10 positions match TRBD2. Germline V gene sequence: CDR1 SGHTA, CDR2 FQGNSA. The CDR3 is made up of 18 amino acids. The V gene end was trimmed by 2 bases and the J gene end by 1 base; junction bases not matched to a gene: 10. The CDR3 spells CASSLIAGGRATQETQYF. The DNA of the CDR3 is TGTGCCAGCAGCTTAATAGCGGGGGGACGGGCGACCCAAGAGACCCAGTACTTC.

The chain combines TRBV19 with TRBJ2-3; 10 nucleotides match TRBD1. The ends lost 10 bases at V and 5 bases at J; junction bases unmatched: 33. The CDR3 is made up of 22 amino acids. Germline lookup yields CDR1 LNHDA and CDR2 SQIVND (reference sequence). CDR3: CAIEGRGQRGRTGGRKLDTQYF. In DNA form, the CDR3 reads TGTGCCATCGAAGGGAGAGGTCAACGAGGAAGGACAGGGGGGCGTAAATTAGATACGCAGTATTTT.

The CDR3 DNA reads as TGCAGCGTTGAAGACGGGACAAGCTTCTACGAGCAGTACTTC. Residues: CSVEDGTSFYEQYF. This chain uses TRBV29-1 with TRBJ2-7, with D maybe TRBD1 (6 bases). Per germline, CDR1 SQVTM and CDR2 ANQGSEA. This CDR3 region has 14 residues. V lost 0 bases and J lost 3, with 12 bases in between.

The chain links TRBV9 to TRBJ1-3, with D possibly matching TRBD1 (6 bases). Trimming took 1 base from V and 0 from J, leaving 11 bases between them. Germline CDR1 reads SGDLS; CDR2 reads YYNGEE. The CDR3 totals 16 residues. CDR3: CASSVNTGYSGNTIYF. Written as DNA, the CDR3 is TGTGCCAGCAGCGTAAACACAGGGTACTCTGGAAACACCATATATTTT.

The rearrangement links TRBV4-2 to TRBJ1-3; TRBD1 matches at 7 bases. Germline trimming cut 0 bases from V and 2 bases from J; bases unmatched to any gene: 4. Germline CDR1 reads LGHNA; CDR2 reads YNFKEQ. The CDR3 has 16 residues. The CDR3 DNA follows: TGTGCCAGCAGCCAAGAGGTCAGGGGGGCTGGAAACACCATATATTTT. Translated, it gives CASSQEVRGAGNTIYF.

The rearrangement uses TRBV28 and TRBJ1-1; D unclear. V was cut by 4 bases and J by 7 bases, with 16 bases left in between. The CDR3 totals 14 residues. Germline V gene data show CDR1 as MDHEN and CDR2 as SYDVKM. The CDR3 sequence: CASSSPSTSLEAFF. In DNA form, the CDR3 reads TGTGCCAGCAGTTCCCCTTCGACAAGCCTTGAAGCTTTCTTT.

As regards this clone: A junction boundary mismatches the germline segment, possibly from a read error. The rearrangement links TRBV9 to TRBJ1-2; 8 bases line up with TRBD1. Germline V lookup: CDR1 SGDLS, CDR2 YYNGEE. There are 14 residues in the CDR3. The CDR3 nucleotides are TGTGCCAGCAGCGCGGGACAGGTCCCCTACTCGAGAGCCTTC. Encoded protein: CASSAGQVPYSRAF. Filled out from reference TRBV9 and TRBJ1-2, the complete variable domain reads DSGVTQTPKHLITATGQRVTLRCSPRSGDLSVYWYQQSLDQGLQFLIQYYNGEERAKGNILERFSAQQFPDLHSELNLSSLELGDSALYFCASSAGQVPYSRAFGSGTRLTVV.

The rearrangement uses TRBV2 and TRBJ2-3; D possibly corresponds to TRBD2 (5 bases). The CDR3 length is 13 residues. Germline values: CDR1 SNHLY, CDR2 FYNNEI. The V gene lost 6 bases and the J gene lost 1 base, with 8 bases spanning the gap. CDR3 nucleotide sequence: TGTGCCAGCAGGGAGGAAGGCACAGATACGCAGTATTTT. The encoded protein is CASREEGTDTQYF.

The chain links TRBV9 to TRBJ1-2, with 8 bases aligning to TRBD1. V lost 4 bases and J lost 3; bases outside the gene matches: 23. The germline V gene encodes CDR1 SGDLS and CDR2 YYNGEE. This CDR3 comprises 20 residues. This CDR3 is CASSPQSPSWTGRIDYGYTF. CDR3 coding DNA: TGTGCCAGCAGCCCCCAAAGTCCCTCTTGGACAGGGAGAATTGACTATGGCTACACCTTC.

The CDR3, as DNA: TGTGCCAGCAGCCAGCAGGGGGCGCGCGTCTACAATGAGCAGTTCTTC. Amino acids: CASSQQGARVYNEQFF. The chain couples TRBV14 to TRBJ2-1; 8 bases line up with TRBD1. Germline CDR1 is SGHDN and CDR2 is FVKESK. Germline trimming cut 3 bases from V and 3 bases from J; bases unmatched to any gene: 7. The CDR3 sequence is 16 residues long.

About this clone: At one end, the junction sequence differs from germline, possibly due to a read error. The V call is TRBV4-2, the J call TRBJ2-7, with 9 bases identical to TRBD1. The CDR3 contains 15 residues. CDR1 and CDR2 (germline): LGHNA, YNFKEQ. CDR3 amino acids: CASSQGTGLSYEQCF. CDR3 nucleotide sequence: TGTGCCAGCAGCCAGGGGACAGGGCTCTCCTACGAGCAGTGCTTC.

The chain uses TRBV9 and TRBJ2-7; D is perhaps TRBD2 (5 bases). Trimming shortened V by 0 bases and J by 7 bases, and 17 bases separated the two germline ends. This CDR3 region has 15 residues. Per the germline V gene, CDR1 is SGDLS and CDR2 is YYNGEE. CDR3: CASSVVQTGVGEQYF. CDR3 in DNA: TGTGCCAGCAGCGTAGTCCAGACCGGGGTTGGGGAGCAGTACTTC. Combining the CDR3 with reference TRBV9 and TRBJ2-7 gives the whole variable domain DSGVTQTPKHLITATGQRVTLRCSPRSGDLSVYWYQQSLDQGLQFLIQYYNGEERAKGNILERFSAQQFPDLHSELNLSSLELGDSALYFCASSVVQTGVGEQYFGPGTRLTVT.

V gene TRBV7-2 combines with J gene TRBJ2-3; 8 bases are shared with TRBD2. Germline V gene lookup returns CDR1 SGHTA and CDR2 FQGNSA. This CDR3 has 15 amino acids. V was clipped by 2 bases and J by 1 base; unmatched bases: 2. CDR3 residues: CASSLRRGGTDTQYF. DNA of the CDR3: TGTGCCAGCAGCTTAAGGCGGGGGGGCACAGATACGCAGTATTTT.

V gene TRBV19 combines with J gene TRBJ2-2; 7 nucleotides agree with TRBD2. Germline V gene sequence: CDR1 LNHDA, CDR2 SQIVND (reference sequence). J gave up 8 bases and V 8 bases, and 11 bases lay outside the gene matches. The CDR3 consists of 14 residues. The CDR3 DNA follows: TGTGCCAGTCGACCGGGAGGCGCCCAAGGGGAGCTGTTTTTT. It codes for CASRPGGAQGELFF.

V is TRBV5-4 and J is TRBJ1-4, with a tentative D call TRBD1 (5 bases). Germline V gives CDR1 SGHNT, CDR2 YYREEE (reference sequence). Trimming pared 0 bases from V and 7 bases from J, leaving 16 bases between. CDR3 length: 16 residues. CDR3 amino acids: CASSLDSGQGGEKLFF. The CDR3 bases are TGTGCCAGCAGCTTGGACAGTGGTCAGGGCGGTGAAAAACTGTTTTTT.

This clone was picked up one time. This chain links TRBV30 with TRBJ2-3; 10 bases agree with TRBD1. Germline V lookup: CDR1 GTSNPN, CDR2 SVGIG (reference sequence). There are 14 residues in the CDR3. The V gene end was trimmed by 2 bases and the J gene end by 6 bases; junction bases not matched to a gene: 5. For the CDR3, the DNA is TGTGCCTGGAGTAGGGACAGGGGTCAGGATACGCAGTATTTT. This sequence encodes CAWSRDRGQDTQYF.

The J gene is TRBJ1-1, the V gene TRBV18; D unclear. Trimming took 7 bases from V and 1 from J, leaving 13 bases between them. This CDR3 has 14 amino acids. Germline V gene data show CDR1 as KGHSH and CDR2 as LQKENI. The CDR3 DNA is TGTGCCAGCTTATTCGGGAACAGGAACACTGAAGCTTTCTTT. Protein sequence: CASLFGNRNTEAFF.

The rearrangement links TRBV14 to TRBJ1-2; tentative D call: TRBD1 (5 bases). The ends were cut back, 3 bases at V and 4 bases at J, with 9 bases in the middle. Germline values: CDR1 SGHDN, CDR2 FVKESK. The CDR3 is 13 residues long. CDR3 sequence reads: CASSQGLTYGYTF. The CDR3 DNA reads TGTGCCAGCAGCCAGGGGCTGACCTATGGCTACACCTTC.

Worth noting for this clone: Germline is not matched at one junction end, which may reflect a read error. V is TRBV7-6 and J is TRBJ2-2; TRBD1 matches at 8 bases. Germline values: CDR1 SGHVS, CDR2 FNYEAQ. The CDR3 has 15 amino acids. The CDR3 here is CASSWDRRDTGELLF. The DNA of the CDR3 is TGTGCCAGCAGCTGGGACAGGAGGGACACCGGGGAGCTGCTTTTT.

V is TRBV7-3 and J is TRBJ2-1, with 9 bases that match TRBD2. CDR3 size: 16 residues. CDR1 and CDR2 from the germline V gene are SGHTA and FQGTGA. Germline trimming cut 5 bases from V and 6 bases from J; bases unmatched to any gene: 11. The DNA for the CDR3 is TGTGCCAGCAGCGAACGGGGTCTAGCGGGGACCAATGAGCAGTTCTTC. It codes for CASSERGLAGTNEQFF.

The rearrangement links TRBV5-6 to TRBJ1-6; 8 bases fit TRBD1. This CDR3 has 16 residues. CDR1 is SGHDT, CDR2 YYEEEE, per germline. V shed 3 bases, J shed 7 bases, and the junction held 9 bases outside the gene matches. The CDR3, as DNA: TGTGCCAGCAGCTATTGGACAGGGAGCACAAATTCACCCCTCCACTTT. This codes for CASSYWTGSTNSPLHF.

This chain uses TRBV9 with TRBJ1-4; weak D call: TRBD1 (5 bases). Germline assignment: CDR1 SGDLS and CDR2 YYNGEE. This CDR3 is 14 amino acids long. Deletions cut 4 bases from V and 8 bases from J, with 15 bases between. The DNA for the CDR3 is TGTGCCAGCAGCCCCGGGGACCGGGGGGAAAAACTGTTTTTT. Translating it yields CASSPGDRGEKLFF. The full variable domain, rest sourced from reference TRBV9 and TRBJ1-4, is DSGVTQTPKHLITATGQRVTLRCSPRSGDLSVYWYQQSLDQGLQFLIQYYNGEERAKGNILERFSAQQFPDLHSELNLSSLELGDSALYFCASSPGDRGEKLFFGSGTQLSVL.

This chain links TRBV27 with TRBJ2-6; D uncertain. Germline CDR1 reads MNHEY; CDR2 reads SMNVEV (reference sequence). V lost 6 bases and J 4 bases, leaving 7 bases between the germline ends. CDR3 length: 13 residues. The CDR3 region is CASSPLGANVLTF. CDR3 DNA: TGTGCCAGCAGCCCTCTGGGGGCCAACGTCCTGACTTTC.

The chain combines TRBV27 with TRBJ1-6; D unclear. Germline assignment: CDR1 MNHEY and CDR2 SMNVEV (reference sequence). CDR3 length equals 15 residues. V gave up 9 bases and J gave up 7 bases, with 19 bases separating them. As DNA, the CDR3 is TGTGCCAGTATGAAAGCTGTAGCACTAAATTCACCCCTCCACTTT. Its translation is CASMKAVALNSPLHF.

The chain recombines TRBV21-1 with TRBJ1-3; TRBD1 is the table's D call and was not checked against the DNA. TRBV21-1 is annotated as a pseudogene. The CDR3 is 16 residues long. CDR3 coding DNA: TGTGCCAGCAGCAAAGCACAGGGGCGCTCTGGAAACACCATATATTTT. Translating gives CASSKAQGRSGNTIYF.

The chain carries TRBV5-4 and TRBJ2-3, with a possible D match to TRBD1 (6 bases). Germline values: CDR1 SGHNT, CDR2 YYREEE (reference sequence). Trimming took 4 bases from V and 3 from J, leaving 27 bases between them. The CDR3 runs 19 residues. CDR3 amino acids: CASSPLSPGTLISTDTQYF. The DNA for the CDR3 is TGTGCCAGCAGCCCATTAAGCCCCGGGACACTGATTTCGACAGATACGCAGTATTTT.

In its sample, this clone was seen once. The chain joins TRBV6-5 to TRBJ1-2; TRBD1 might be the D (5 bases). CDR3 size: 13 residues. V was trimmed by 5 bases and J by 2 bases, leaving 9 bases between them. Looked up from germline, CDR1 is MNHEY and CDR2 is SVGAGI. The CDR3 DNA follows: TGTGCCAGCAGTCCAGGGAAAAACTATGGCTACACCTTC. Protein sequence: CASSPGKNYGYTF.

The chain carries TRBV27 and TRBJ2-7, with D tentatively TRBD2 (6 bases). Germline V gene lookup returns CDR1 MNHEY and CDR2 SMNVEV (reference sequence). This CDR3 has 13 residues. Deletions cut 2 bases from V and 6 bases from J, with 11 bases between. DNA of the CDR3: TGTGCCAGCAGTTTAGCGGGAAGGTTCGAGCAGTACTTC. Encoded protein: CASSLAGRFEQYF.